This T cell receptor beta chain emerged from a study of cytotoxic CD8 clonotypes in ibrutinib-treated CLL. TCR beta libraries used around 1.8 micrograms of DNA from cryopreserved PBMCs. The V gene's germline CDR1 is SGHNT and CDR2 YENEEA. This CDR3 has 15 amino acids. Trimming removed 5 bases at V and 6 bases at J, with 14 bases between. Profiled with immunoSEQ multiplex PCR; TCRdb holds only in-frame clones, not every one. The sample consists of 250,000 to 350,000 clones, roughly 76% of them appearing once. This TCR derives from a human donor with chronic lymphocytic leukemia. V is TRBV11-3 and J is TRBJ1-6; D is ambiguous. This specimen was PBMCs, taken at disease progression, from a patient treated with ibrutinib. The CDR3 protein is CASSSYSEPNSPLHF. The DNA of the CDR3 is TGTGCCAGCAGCAGTTACAGCGAACCTAATTCACCCCTCCACTTT. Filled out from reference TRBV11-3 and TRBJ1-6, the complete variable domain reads EAGVVQSPRYKIIEKKQPVAFWCNPISGHNTLYWYLQNLGQGPELLIRYENEEAVDDSQLPKDRFSAERLKGVDSTLKIQPAELGDSAVYLCASSSYSEPNSPLHFGNGTRLTVT.